This T cell receptor beta chain was sequenced during a study of T cell changes during pregnancy in multiple sclerosis. Data came from immunoSEQ multiplex PCR; TCRdb stores just in-frame clones and leaves some out. The repertoire holds about 77,000 clones, with 85% to 95% as singletons. Sample: peripheral blood, taken after pregnancy. The TCR was taken from a female donor in good health, enrolled as a control in a pregnancy study.

For the CDR3, the DNA is TGTGCCAGCAGTGAGACAGGGGAACGCCAGCCCCAGCATTTT. Translating it yields CASSETGERQPQHF. The V and J genes are TRBV25-1 and TRBJ1-5; TRBD1 aligns across 8 bases. This CDR3 spans 14 amino acids. V shed 3 bases and J 7 bases; nucleotides not matched to a gene: 5. Per germline, CDR1 MGHDK and CDR2 SYGVNS.